This is a list of T cell receptor beta chains from one sample in a study of blood T cells in healthy people across ages. TCRdb analysed the 5' RACE reads with MiXCR anew, one entry per CDR3 protein. The sample consists of more than 1,000,000 distinct CDR3 sequences, roughly a quarter of them appearing once. These data were also reused for a study on T cells of mothers and their children.

The sequencing input was blood. These receptors all stem from a girl under 10 years old in good health. Both conserved end residues are part of each CDR3. The D gene is left open where the match is weak. Some rows mark clone size as missing; the rest say once, few, many or name a class of expanded clone.

CDR3 protein,CDR3 DNA,D gene,V gene,clone size,J gene
CAISELAGGPGYEQYF,TGTGCCATCAGTGAACTAGCGGGGGGGCCAGGGTACGAGCAGTACTTC,TRBD2,TRBV10-3,few,TRBJ2-7
CASSQPGLAFYNEQFF,TGCGCCAGCAGTCAACCGGGACTAGCGTTCTACAATGAGCAGTTCTTC,TRBD2,TRBV10-2,few,TRBJ2-1
CASSPFGGSEGYTF,TGCGCCAGCAGCCCATTCGGAGGGTCGGAAGGCTACACCTTC,.,TRBV4-1,few,TRBJ1-2
CASSVKQGGRAFF,TGTGCCAGCAGCGTAAAACAGGGAGGGCGGGCTTTCTTT,.,TRBV3-1,.,TRBJ1-1
CSGGTLGEQYF,TGCAGCGGGGGGACGTTGGGCGAGCAGTACTTC,.,TRBV29-1,.,TRBJ2-7
CASSPYHTSYNEQFF,TGTGCCAGCAGCCCATATCACACCTCCTACAATGAGCAGTTCTTC,.,TRBV11-2,once,TRBJ2-1
CSARQPGSGGYEQYF,TGCAGTGCTAGACAACCAGGTAGCGGGGGGTACGAGCAGTACTTC,TRBD2,TRBV20-1,.,TRBJ2-7
CASSQERGLANYGYTF,TGCGCCAGCAGCCAAGAACGTGGGTTGGCCAACTATGGCTACACCTTC,.,TRBV4-3,few,TRBJ1-2
CASSQVAGLHYERYF,TGTGCCAGCAGCCAAGTTGCGGGACTCCACTACGAGCGGTACTTC,.,TRBV4-2,.,TRBJ2-1
CASSLNQGHNYGYTF,TGTGCCAGCAGCTTAAATCAGGGGCATAACTATGGCTACACCTTC,.,TRBV7-9,few,TRBJ1-2
CASTEHRYTF,TGTGCCAGCACCGAGCATCGCTACACCTTC,.,TRBV6-2/TRBV6-3,.,TRBJ1-2
CAGSLVAGANEQFF,TGTGCCGGCAGCTTGGTAGCGGGAGCGAATGAGCAGTTCTTC,TRBD2,TRBV7-9,.,TRBJ2-1
CASTLGLAYEQYF,TGTGCCAGCACCCTAGGACTAGCCTACGAGCAGTACTTC,TRBD2,TRBV12-3/TRBV12-4,few,TRBJ2-7
CASSLLMGEEVYEQYF,TGTGCCAGCAGCTTGCTGATGGGGGAGGAGGTCTACGAGCAGTACTTC,.,TRBV12-3/TRBV12-4,.,TRBJ2-7
CASSPTGVHNEQFF,TGTGCCAGCTCACCGACAGGGGTCCACAATGAGCAGTTCTTC,TRBD1,TRBV18,.,TRBJ2-1
CAIRDGYEETQYF,TGTGCCATCAGGGACGGATACGAAGAGACCCAGTACTTC,.,TRBV10-3,.,TRBJ2-5
CASRDSRGTYEQYF,TGTGCCAGCAGGGATAGTAGGGGAACCTACGAGCAGTACTTC,.,TRBV3-1,.,TRBJ2-7
CASSLDLGGNTEAFF,TGCGCCAGCAGCTTGGATTTGGGGGGTAACACTGAAGCTTTCTTT,.,TRBV5-1,.,TRBJ1-1
CASSGQGNTEAFF,TGTGCCAGCAGTGGACAGGGGAACACTGAAGCTTTCTTT,TRBD1,TRBV25-1,many,TRBJ1-1
CSHLSGNTEAFF,TGCAGCCACCTAAGTGGGAACACTGAAGCTTTCTTT,.,TRBV29-1,.,TRBJ1-1
CATSEGTGRNIQYF,TGTGCCACCAGTGAAGGGACAGGGAGGAACATTCAGTACTTC,TRBD1,TRBV24-1,.,TRBJ2-4
CSARDMEGNTIYF,TGCAGTGCTAGAGACATGGAGGGGAACACCATATATTTT,.,TRBV20-1,.,TRBJ1-3
CASSFLYVQGNTEAFF,TGTGCCAGCAGTTTCCTTTACGTGCAAGGGAACACTGAAGCTTTCTTT,.,TRBV27,.,TRBJ1-1
CASKGGQTNYGYTF,TGTGCCAGCAAAGGGGGTCAAACTAACTATGGCTACACCTTC,.,TRBV6-6,few,TRBJ1-2
CASSQDQNEQFF,TGTGCCAGCAGCCAAGATCAAAATGAGCAGTTCTTC,.,TRBV4-2,many,TRBJ2-1
CASSLMGIQETQYF,TGTGCCAGCAGCTTAATGGGGATCCAAGAGACCCAGTACTTC,.,TRBV7-2,.,TRBJ2-5
CASSPRDFLTGELFF,TGCGCCAGCAGTCCAAGGGACTTTCTCACCGGGGAGCTGTTTTTT,.,TRBV12-3/TRBV12-4,few,TRBJ2-2
CSVEGPSYNEQFF,TGCAGCGTTGAGGGGCCTTCCTACAATGAGCAGTTCTTC,.,TRBV29-1,few,TRBJ2-1
CASSLTPRPSGGETQYF,TGTGCCAGCAGCTTAACCCCAAGACCGTCGGGTGGGGAGACCCAGTACTTC,.,TRBV7-2,few,TRBJ2-5
CASIPPLPGAKSYTF,TGTGCCAGCATCCCTCCACTCCCCGGGGCAAAAAGCTACACCTTC,.,TRBV6-1,.,TRBJ1-2
CASNAGTAQETQYF,TGTGCCAGCAATGCCGGGACAGCACAAGAGACCCAGTACTTC,TRBD1,TRBV12-3/TRBV12-4,.,TRBJ2-5
CASSLAAGGVSGANVLTF,TGTGCCAGCAGCTTAGCGGCGGGAGGAGTCTCTGGGGCCAACGTCCTGACTTTC,TRBD2,TRBV7-2,.,TRBJ2-6
CASSFGPHGAFF,TGTGCCAGCAGTTTTGGGCCCCACGGTGCTTTCTTT,.,TRBV12-3/TRBV12-4,.,TRBJ1-1
CASSLREGSYNERFF,TGTGCCAGCAGTCTAAGGGAGGGCTCCTACAATGAGCGGTTCTTC,TRBD2,TRBV2,.,TRBJ2-1
CASSQERSGGVTGEPFF,TGTGCCAGCAGCCAAGAAAGGAGCGGGGGGGTTACCGGGGAGCCGTTTTTT,TRBD2,TRBV3-1,few,TRBJ2-2